The 10 T cell receptor beta chains presented below share a single source sample, sequenced in a study of neurological immune-mediated disorders. Via MiXCR, TCRdb re-called the 5' RACE reads, giving one row per CDR3 protein. The sample includes about 42,000 distinct CDR3 sequences, roughly a fifth of them seen just once. The time point here: technical triplicate 3. The sample comprised PBMCs. These receptors originate from a man in his 60s with HTLV-1-associated myelopathy (HAM/TSP).

The rearrangement links TRBV7-9 to TRBJ1-1, with D unresolved. Trimming pared 8 bases from V and 3 bases from J, leaving 7 bases between. There are 11 residues in the CDR3. Per germline, CDR1 SEHNR and CDR2 FQNEAQ (reference sequence). The CDR3 spells CASAFDTEAFF. The CDR3 bases are TGTGCCAGCGCCTTCGACACTGAAGCTTTCTTT.

The chain uses TRBV5-1 and TRBJ1-1; D remains ambiguous. CDR1 and CDR2 (germline): SGHRS, YFSETQ. This CDR3 contains 13 residues. The ends were cut back, 4 bases at V and 0 bases at J, with 7 bases in the middle. CDR3 sequence (DNA): TGCGCCAGCAGCCCGCGTATGAACACTGAAGCTTTCTTT. Amino acid sequence: CASSPRMNTEAFF.

V is TRBV6-1 and J is TRBJ1-1, with a possible D match to TRBD1 (5 bases). Trimming pared 4 bases from V and 0 bases from J, leaving 12 bases between. There are 15 residues in the CDR3. The germline V gene has CDR1 MNHNS and CDR2 SASEGT. The CDR3 sequence: CASSARDLMNTEAFF. CDR3 bases: TGTGCCAGCAGTGCCAGGGACCTCATGAACACTGAAGCTTTCTTT.

V and J are TRBV7-9 and TRBJ1-1; D call uncertain. Trimming removed 1 base from V and 0 bases from J, with 6 bases in between. The V gene's germline CDR1 is SEHNR and CDR2 FQNEAQ (reference sequence). CDR3 length equals 14 residues. CDR3 in amino acids: CASSLEQMNTEAFF. The CDR3 nucleotides read TGTGCCAGCAGCTTAGAACAGATGAACACTGAAGCTTTCTTT.

At least ten counts were recorded for this clonotype. V is TRBV5-1 and J is TRBJ2-1; 14 nucleotides match TRBD2. Germline CDR1 and CDR2: SGHRS and YFSETQ. The CDR3 has 18 amino acids. J was trimmed by 2 bases and V by 4 bases; bases with no gene match: 8. Here the CDR3 DNA reads TGCGCCAGCAGCGCCTCCGGGACTAGCGGGAGTCCCTACAATGAGCAGTTCTTC. This encodes CASSASGTSGSPYNEQFF.

J is TRBJ2-1 and V is TRBV6-5; 8 nucleotides agree with TRBD2. CDR1 MNHEY and CDR2 SVGAGI come from the germline V gene. With V trimmed by 4 bases and J by 7 bases, 12 bases remained unmatched. The CDR3 consists of 16 residues. The CDR3 loop is CASSSLPIGRDNEQFF. The DNA of the CDR3 is TGTGCCAGCAGTTCTCTGCCTATCGGGAGGGATAATGAGCAGTTCTTC.

This clonotype was detected many times. The V call is TRBV6-1, the J call TRBJ2-1; 9 bases are a match to TRBD1. The CDR3 is 13 amino acids. CDR1 and CDR2 (germline): MNHNS, SASEGT. V lost 8 bases, J lost 7 bases, and 6 bases stayed unmatched. As DNA, the CDR3 is TGTGCCAGCGACAGGGGGGTTAGGAATGAGCAGTTCTTC. Its protein product is CASDRGVRNEQFF.

The rearrangement links TRBV20-1 to TRBJ2-3; TRBD2 aligns across 10 bases. Germline-derived CDR1 and CDR2 are DFQATT and SNEGSKA (reference sequence). This CDR3 region has 14 residues. V gave up 5 bases and J gave up 6 bases; unmatched junction bases: 8. CDR3 in DNA: TGCAGTGCTGAAAGCGGGAGGGCCTCCGATACGCAGTATTTT. Translated, it gives CSAESGRASDTQYF.

The gene calls are TRBV29-1 and TRBJ2-3, with D possibly TRBD1 on 6 matching bases. The CDR3 consists of 15 residues. Between the trimmed V and J ends, which lost 6 bases and 10 bases, there was a span of 26 bases. CDR1 and CDR2 (germline): SQVTM, ANQGSEA. CDR3 coding DNA: TGCAGCGTCTCTCTGACTCGGGACAATTCGGGGCCGCAGTATTTT. Its translation is CSVSLTRDNSGPQYF.

This clonotype was detected many times. V gene TRBV9 combines with J gene TRBJ2-3, with D uncertain. This CDR3 is built from 13 residues. The germline V and J ends were trimmed by 3 bases and 4 bases, with 9 bases remaining between them. Germline V CDR1 and CDR2: SGDLS, YYNGEE. The CDR3 region has the DNA TGTGCCAGCAGCGGGTCAGGCGCAGATACGCAGTATTTT. It translates to CASSGSGADTQYF.